Below, 3 T cell receptor beta chains from the same sample are listed, as sequenced in a study of radiotherapy plus CTLA-4 blockade in lung cancer. TCRdb's table, derived via immunoSEQ multiplex PCR, lists solely in-frame clones and lacks some. Of over 40,000 clones in the sample, approximately 85% are singletons; the top ten hold 2.5% to 3.5%. Sequencing used peripheral blood, obtained from a patient treated with radiotherapy plus ipilimumab. These receptors originate from a human donor with non-small cell lung cancer who had stable disease on radiotherapy plus ipilimumab.

Here the CDR3 DNA reads TGTGCCTGCCGCAAACCTCTAGCGGCGGACTACGAGCAGTACTTC. Translated: CACRKPLAADYEQYF. The V and J genes are TRBV30 and TRBJ2-7; 7 positions match TRBD2. This CDR3 is built from 15 residues. J gave up 3 bases and V 6 bases, and 14 bases lay outside the gene matches. The germline gives CDR1 GTSNPN, CDR2 SVGIG (reference sequence). The full variable domain, its missing parts supplied by reference TRBV30 and TRBJ2-7, is SQTIHQWPATLVQPVGSPLSLECTVEGTSNPNLYWYRQAAGRGLQLLFYSVGIGQISSEVPQNLSASRPQDRQFILSSKKLLLSDSGFYLCACRKPLAADYEQYFGPGTRLTVT.

This chain connects TRBV29-1 to TRBJ2-5; D may be TRBD1 (5 bases). The last part of the DNA fits TRBJ2-7 better; the J call may be wrong. This CDR3 spans 14 amino acids. Germline lookup yields CDR1 SQVTM and CDR2 ANQGSEA. CDR3 DNA: TGCAGCGTTATTTTCCAGGGTTCGGACTACGAGCAGTACTTC. As protein: CSVIFQGSDYEQYF.

The chain couples TRBV30 to TRBJ1-2; 7 nucleotides align to TRBD1. This CDR3 spans 13 amino acids. Looked up from germline, CDR1 is GTSNPN and CDR2 is SVGIG (reference sequence). V gave up 2 bases and J gave up 13 bases; unmatched junction bases: 13. The DNA for the CDR3 is TGTGCCTGGAGTATCCAGGGGGTTGATGTAATCACCTTC. This translates into CAWSIQGVDVITF.